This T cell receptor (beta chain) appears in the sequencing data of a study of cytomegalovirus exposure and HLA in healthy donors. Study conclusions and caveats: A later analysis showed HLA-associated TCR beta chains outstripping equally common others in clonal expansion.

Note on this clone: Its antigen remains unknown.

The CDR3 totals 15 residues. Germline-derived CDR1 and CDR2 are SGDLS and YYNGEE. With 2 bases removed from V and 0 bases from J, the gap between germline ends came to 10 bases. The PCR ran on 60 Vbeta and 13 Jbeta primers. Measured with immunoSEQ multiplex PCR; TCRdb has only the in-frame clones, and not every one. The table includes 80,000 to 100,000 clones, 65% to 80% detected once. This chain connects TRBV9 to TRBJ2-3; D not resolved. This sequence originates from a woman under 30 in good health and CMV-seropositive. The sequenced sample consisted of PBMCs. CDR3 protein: CASSVTHLSTDTQYF. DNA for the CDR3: TGTGCCAGCAGCGTTACCCACCTAAGCACAGATACGCAGTATTTT.